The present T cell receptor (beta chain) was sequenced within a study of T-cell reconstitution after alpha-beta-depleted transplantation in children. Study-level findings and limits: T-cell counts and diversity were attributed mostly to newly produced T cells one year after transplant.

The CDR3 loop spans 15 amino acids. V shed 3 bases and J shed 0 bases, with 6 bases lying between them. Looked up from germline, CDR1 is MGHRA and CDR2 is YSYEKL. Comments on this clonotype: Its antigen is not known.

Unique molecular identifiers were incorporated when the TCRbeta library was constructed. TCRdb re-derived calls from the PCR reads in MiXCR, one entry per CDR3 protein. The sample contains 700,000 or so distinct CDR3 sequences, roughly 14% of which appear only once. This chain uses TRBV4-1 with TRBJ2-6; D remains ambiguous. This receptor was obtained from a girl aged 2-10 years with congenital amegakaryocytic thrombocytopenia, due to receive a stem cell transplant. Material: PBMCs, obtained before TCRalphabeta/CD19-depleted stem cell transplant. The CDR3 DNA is TGCGCCAGCAGCCACGCCAGCTCTGGGGCCAACGTCCTGACTTTC. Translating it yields CASSHASSGANVLTF.